Presented here are 2 T cell receptor beta chains from one specimen sequenced in a study of blood T cell repertoires in COVID-19. Produced via immunoSEQ multiplex PCR; TCRdb's table is partial and in-frame only. Of 250,000 or so clones listed, 90% are singletons. The source material was peripheral blood. These receptor sequences come from a woman aged 55-69 years with COVID-19, enrolled during active disease.

The chain recombines TRBV4-2 with TRBJ2-3, with D unclear. The length of the CDR3 is 17 residues. Trimming took 1 base from V and 0 from J, leaving 14 bases between them. CDR1 and CDR2 (germline): LGHNA, YNFKEQ. The CDR3 coding sequence is TGTGCCAGCAGCCAAGCCCCGCCTACGAGTAGCACAGATACGCAGTATTTT. It yields the protein CASSQAPPTSSTDTQYF.

V and J are TRBV2 and TRBJ1-2, with 7 bases lining up with TRBD1. Trimming removed 0 bases from V and 8 bases from J; junction bases left unmatched: 9. Germline CDR1 and CDR2: SNHLY and FYNNEI. This CDR3 has 15 residues. The CDR3 DNA reads as TGTGCCAGCAGTGAAGCAGGAGACAGGGTGGGAGGCTACACCTTC. Protein product: CASSEAGDRVGGYTF.